The 9 T cell receptor beta chains reported below all come from one sample, sequenced in a study of beta chain features in type 1 diabetes. The sequenced template was cDNA made from the entire isolated RNA. Here immunoSEQ multiplex PCR was the method, and the copy in TCRdb shows in-frame clones only, minus some. The table has just over 150,000 clones, around 10% seen once; the top ten hold roughly 2%. The sample comprised central memory CD4+ T cells from blood. The receptor set was obtained from a young man in good health.

The DNA for the CDR3 is TGTGCCAGCAGCTTGGCGGGAGGTGCCCAGTACTTC. Encoded protein: CASSLAGGAQYF. The V and J genes are TRBV7-2 and TRBJ2-5, with TRBD2 identical over 8 bases. The CDR3 runs to 12 residues. Germline V gene sequence: CDR1 SGHTA, CDR2 FQGNSA. With V trimmed by 3 bases and J by 9 bases, 3 bases remained unmatched.

The V call is TRBV7-9, the J call TRBJ1-1; weak D call: TRBD1 (6 bases). The CDR3 is 15 residues long. CDR1 and CDR2 (germline): SEHNR, FQNEAQ (reference sequence). Trimming removed 5 bases at V and 0 bases at J, with 13 bases between. The CDR3 here is CASSPSDRMNTEAFF. The CDR3 coding sequence is TGTGCCAGCAGCCCTTCCGACAGGATGAACACTGAAGCTTTCTTT.

This clone showed up just a few times. The chain recombines TRBV5-1 with TRBJ1-2; D uncertain. V dropped 0 bases and J dropped 8 bases, with 11 bases sitting between them. This CDR3 contains 13 residues. CDR1 is SGHRS, CDR2 YFSETQ, per germline. For the CDR3, the DNA is TGCGCCAGCAGCTTGGGATGGTTAGAAGGCTACACCTTC. It translates to CASSLGWLEGYTF.

The chain employs TRBV10-3 and TRBJ2-7; no firm D call. CDR1 is ENHRY, CDR2 SYGVKD, per germline. This CDR3 is 14 amino acids long. Trimming took 0 bases from V and 5 from J, leaving 11 bases between them. This CDR3 reads CAISESSHTNEQYF. DNA for the CDR3: TGTGCCATCAGTGAGTCGTCGCATACCAACGAGCAGTACTTC.

Ten or more counts support this clone. The rearrangement links TRBV18 to TRBJ1-1; D is uncertain. CDR3 size: 13 residues. The V end lost 3 bases, the J end lost 1 base, and 6 bases lay between the germline ends. In germline, CDR1 is KGHSH, CDR2 LQKENI. The CDR3 reads CASSPTWNTEAFF. CDR3 DNA: TGTGCCAGCTCACCGACTTGGAACACTGAAGCTTTCTTT.

Many counts were recorded for this clone. The chain is built from TRBV7-2 and TRBJ2-1; 11 bases map to TRBD2. The ends lost 1 base at V and 6 bases at J; junction bases unmatched: 5. The germline V gene has CDR1 SGHTA and CDR2 FQGNSA. CDR3 length: 16 amino acids. The DNA of the CDR3 is TGTGCCAGCAGCTTAGTCGCTAGCGGGGGGCTCAATGAGCAGTTCTTC. Its protein is CASSLVASGGLNEQFF.

This clone was picked up a small number of times. Here the CDR3 DNA reads TGCGCCAGCGGTGGACGGGGCAATGAGCAGTTCTTC. The encoded protein is CASGGRGNEQFF. The V and J genes are TRBV5-1 and TRBJ2-1; maybe TRBD2 (5 bases). V shed 7 bases and J shed 6 bases, with 11 bases lying between them. The CDR3 totals 12 residues. Germline CDR1 reads SGHRS; CDR2 reads YFSETQ.

This sequence joins TRBV1 and TRBJ2-1; the D call in the table, TRBD2, was not verified against the DNA. TRBV1 is termed a pseudogene. The CDR3 contains 16 residues. The DNA for the CDR3 is TGCACCAGCAGCCAAGATCGCCTAGCGAATTTTCATGAGCAGTTCTTC. This codes for CTSSQDRLANFHEQFF.

The V and J genes are TRBV14 and TRBJ2-1; TRBD1 matches at 10 bases. The CDR3 is 16 residues long. J lost 5 bases, V lost 6 bases, and 10 bases had no gene match. Germline-derived CDR1 and CDR2 are SGHDN and FVKESK. The CDR3 region is CASSQARTGGHNEQFF. The DNA for the CDR3 is TGTGCCAGCAGTCAGGCGCGGACAGGGGGTCACAATGAGCAGTTCTTC.